This is a list of T cell receptor beta chains from one sample in a study of cytomegalovirus exposure and HLA in healthy donors. Profiling relied on immunoSEQ multiplex PCR, and the TCRdb table lists in-frame clones only, not all of them. The sample comprises around 99,000 clones, roughly two thirds of which are singletons, and roughly 6.3% rests with the top ten. The sample comprised PBMCs. These TCRs come from a woman younger than 45 in good health and CMV-seronegative. The CDR3 runs from the conserved cysteine through the conserved F or W. For some rows the clone size is stated as once, few or many, or as a class when expanded; others skip it.

J: TRBJ1-2; V: TRBV6-5; size: NA; CDR3: CASSYSKATAGGYTF
J: TRBJ1-2; V: TRBV11-2; size: few; CDR3: CASSFRTGAEGYTF
J: TRBJ1-2; V: TRBV27; size: few; CDR3: CASSLGRQAGYTF
J: TRBJ2-2; V: TRBV11-2; size: NA; CDR3: CASSRLAGRAGELFF
J: TRBJ2-2; V: TRBV12-1; size: NA; CDR3: CASTVSGLDTGELFF
J: TRBJ2-5; V: TRBV5-4; size: NA; CDR3: CASSLTRTSGGAGEETQYF
J: TRBJ2-2; V: TRBV2; size: many; CDR3: CASRSRGGTAGELFF
J: TRBJ2-7; V: TRBV13; size: NA; CDR3: CASSSETSYEQYF
J: TRBJ2-1; V: TRBV6-5; size: NA; CDR3: CASSYGRAYNEQFF
J: TRBJ2-3; V: TRBV7-9; size: NA; CDR3: CASSGGTSGGADTQYF
J: TRBJ1-1; V: TRBV19; size: NA; CDR3: CASQDRGRGTTEAFF
J: TRBJ1-2; V: TRBV29-1; size: few; CDR3: CSVEFVQGQIGGYTF
J: TRBJ2-7; V: TRBV6-5; size: NA; CDR3: CASREDRGANEQYF
J: TRBJ2-1; V: TRBV19; size: NA; CDR3: CASRDRVLNEQFF
J: TRBJ2-3; V: TRBV2; size: few; CDR3: CASSGDSDTQYF
J: TRBJ1-2; V: TRBV19; size: NA; CDR3: CASSSDYGYTF
J: TRBJ2-7; V: TRBV14; size: NA; CDR3: CASSPLSGGLSYEQYF
J: TRBJ1-3; V: TRBV4-1; size: NA; CDR3: CASSQESGGSGNTIYF
J: TRBJ2-7; V: TRBV5-6; size: NA; CDR3: CASSLVKINSYEQYF
J: TRBJ2-2; V: TRBV7-6; size: few; CDR3: CASSLGNRITGELFF
J: TRBJ1-2; V: TRBV7-9; size: few; CDR3: CASSLNRGSGYTF
J: NA; V: TRBV7-6; size: NA; CDR3: CASSSRQYEQYF
J: TRBJ2-1; V: TRBV4-2; size: NA; CDR3: CASSQGVGGSYNEQFF
J: TRBJ2-7; V: TRBV6-1; size: once; CDR3: CASSVQGPREQYF
J: TRBJ1-1; V: TRBV10-1; size: NA; CDR3: CASRASDRNTEAFF
J: TRBJ2-1; V: TRBV29-1; size: NA; CDR3: CSGKGEQNEQFF
J: TRBJ1-5; V: TRBV10-3; size: NA; CDR3: CAISGTGGAGQPQHF
J: TRBJ1-4; V: TRBV29-1; size: few; CDR3: CSVGAGYGEKLFF
J: TRBJ2-2; V: TRBV9; size: NA; CDR3: CASSVAVNTGELFF
J: TRBJ2-3; V: TRBV13; size: NA; CDR3: CAGGEYGRETDTQYF
J: TRBJ2-4; V: TRBV21-1; size: NA; CDR3: CASSKKRSPEAKNIQYF
J: TRBJ2-1; V: TRBV7-9; size: NA; CDR3: CASSTIARPGYNEQFF
J: TRBJ2-7; V: TRBV18; size: NA; CDR3: CASSPIPISGNRYEQYF
J: TRBJ2-2; V: TRBV27; size: NA; CDR3: CASSSNLAGGLTIGELFF
J: TRBJ1-1; V: TRBV2; size: NA; CDR3: CASSEKTSREAFF
J: TRBJ2-3; V: TRBV7-3; size: once; CDR3: CASSSSEDTQYF
J: TRBJ1-2; V: TRBV9; size: NA; CDR3: CASSRGSVNQHGYTF
J: TRBJ2-7; V: TRBV5-1; size: NA; CDR3: CASSLDSGNAYEQYF
J: TRBJ2-5; V: TRBV30; size: NA; CDR3: CAWSTLGSGSWETQYF
J: TRBJ1-2; V: TRBV7-2; size: NA; CDR3: CASSLPSGSGYTF
J: TRBJ2-2; V: TRBV29-1; size: NA; CDR3: CSVEDTGGVAGELFF
J: TRBJ1-1; V: TRBV5-1; size: few; CDR3: CASSLQGLEAFF
J: TRBJ2-7; V: TRBV9; size: NA; CDR3: CASSVEAGALSYEQYF
J: TRBJ1-4; V: TRBV5-6; size: NA; CDR3: CASSQRGLRLEKLFF
J: TRBJ2-7; V: TRBV10-2; size: NA; CDR3: CASDGRRGQYFYEQYF
J: TRBJ2-1; V: TRBV7-9; size: NA; CDR3: CASSNRDAEFF
J: TRBJ1-4; V: TRBV5-1; size: NA; CDR3: CASSSLRGSTNEKLFF
J: TRBJ2-5; V: TRBV18; size: NA; CDR3: CASSPPWQTQYF
J: TRBJ1-2; V: TRBV5-6; size: NA; CDR3: CASSLPRQGLGYTF